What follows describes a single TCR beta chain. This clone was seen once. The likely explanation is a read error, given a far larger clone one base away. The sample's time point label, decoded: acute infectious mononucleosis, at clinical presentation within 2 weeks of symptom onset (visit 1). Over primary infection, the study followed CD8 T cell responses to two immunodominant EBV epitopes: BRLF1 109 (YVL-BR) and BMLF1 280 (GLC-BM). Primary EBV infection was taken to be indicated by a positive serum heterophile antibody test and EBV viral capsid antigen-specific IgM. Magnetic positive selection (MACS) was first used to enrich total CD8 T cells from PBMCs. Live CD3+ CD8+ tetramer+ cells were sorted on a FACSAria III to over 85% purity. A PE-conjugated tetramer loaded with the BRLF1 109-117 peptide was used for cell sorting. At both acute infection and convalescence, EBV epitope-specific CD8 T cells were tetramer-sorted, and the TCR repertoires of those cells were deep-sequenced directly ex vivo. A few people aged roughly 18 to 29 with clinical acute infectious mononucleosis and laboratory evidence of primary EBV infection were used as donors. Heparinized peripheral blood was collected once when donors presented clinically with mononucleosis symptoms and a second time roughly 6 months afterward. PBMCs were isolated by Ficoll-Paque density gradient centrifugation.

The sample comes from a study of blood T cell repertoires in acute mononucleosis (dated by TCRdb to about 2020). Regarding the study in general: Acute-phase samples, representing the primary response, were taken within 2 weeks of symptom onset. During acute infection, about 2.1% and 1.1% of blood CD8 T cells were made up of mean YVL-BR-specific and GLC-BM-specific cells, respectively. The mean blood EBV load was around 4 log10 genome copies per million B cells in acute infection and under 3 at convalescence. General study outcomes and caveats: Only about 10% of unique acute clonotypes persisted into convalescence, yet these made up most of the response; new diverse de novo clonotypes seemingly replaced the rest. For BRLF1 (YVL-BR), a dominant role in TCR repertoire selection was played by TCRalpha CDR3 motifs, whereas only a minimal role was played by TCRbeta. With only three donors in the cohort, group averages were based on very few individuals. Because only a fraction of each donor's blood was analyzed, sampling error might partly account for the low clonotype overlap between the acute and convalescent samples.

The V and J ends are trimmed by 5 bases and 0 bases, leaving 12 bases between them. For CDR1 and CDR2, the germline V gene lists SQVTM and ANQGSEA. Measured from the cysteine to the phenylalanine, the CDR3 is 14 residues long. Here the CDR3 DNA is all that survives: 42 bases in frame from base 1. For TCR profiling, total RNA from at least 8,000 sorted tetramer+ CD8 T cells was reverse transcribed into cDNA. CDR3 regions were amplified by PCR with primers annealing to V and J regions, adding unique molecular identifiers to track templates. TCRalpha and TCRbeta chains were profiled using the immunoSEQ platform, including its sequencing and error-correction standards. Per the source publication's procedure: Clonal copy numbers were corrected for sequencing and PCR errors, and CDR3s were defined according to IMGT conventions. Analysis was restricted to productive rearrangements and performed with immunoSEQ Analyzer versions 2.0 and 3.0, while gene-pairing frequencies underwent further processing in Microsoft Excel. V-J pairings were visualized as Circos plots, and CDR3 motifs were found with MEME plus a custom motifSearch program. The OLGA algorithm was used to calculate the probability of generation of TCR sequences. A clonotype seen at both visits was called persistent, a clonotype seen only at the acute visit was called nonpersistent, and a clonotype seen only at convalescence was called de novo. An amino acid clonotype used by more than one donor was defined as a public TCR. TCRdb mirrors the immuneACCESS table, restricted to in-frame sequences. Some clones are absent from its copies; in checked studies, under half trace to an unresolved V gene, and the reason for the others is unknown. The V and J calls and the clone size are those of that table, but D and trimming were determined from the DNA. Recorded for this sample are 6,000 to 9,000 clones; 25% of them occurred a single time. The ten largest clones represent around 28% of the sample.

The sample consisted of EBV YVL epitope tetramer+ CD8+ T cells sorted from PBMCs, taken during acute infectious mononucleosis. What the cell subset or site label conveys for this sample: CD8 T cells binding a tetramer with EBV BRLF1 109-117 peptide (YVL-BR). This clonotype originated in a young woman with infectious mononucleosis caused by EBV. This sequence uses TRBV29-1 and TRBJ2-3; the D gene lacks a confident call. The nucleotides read TGCAGCGTTCGGCTATTTGGTAGCACAGATACGCAGTATTTT. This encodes CSVRLFGSTDTQYF.